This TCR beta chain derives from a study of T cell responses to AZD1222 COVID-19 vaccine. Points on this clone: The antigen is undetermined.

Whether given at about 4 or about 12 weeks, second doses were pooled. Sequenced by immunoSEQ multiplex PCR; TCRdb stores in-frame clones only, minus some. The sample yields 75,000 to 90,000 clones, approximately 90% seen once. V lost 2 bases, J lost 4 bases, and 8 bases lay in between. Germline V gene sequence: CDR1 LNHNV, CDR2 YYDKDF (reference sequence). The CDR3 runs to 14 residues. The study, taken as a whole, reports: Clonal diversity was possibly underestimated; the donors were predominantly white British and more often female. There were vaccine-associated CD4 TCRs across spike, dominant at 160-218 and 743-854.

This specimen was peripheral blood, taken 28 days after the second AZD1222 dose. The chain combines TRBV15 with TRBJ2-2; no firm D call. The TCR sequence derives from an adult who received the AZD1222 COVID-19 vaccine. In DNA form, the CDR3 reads TGTGCCACCAGCAGAACGGAGTTCACCGGGGAGCTGTTTTTT. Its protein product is CATSRTEFTGELFF.